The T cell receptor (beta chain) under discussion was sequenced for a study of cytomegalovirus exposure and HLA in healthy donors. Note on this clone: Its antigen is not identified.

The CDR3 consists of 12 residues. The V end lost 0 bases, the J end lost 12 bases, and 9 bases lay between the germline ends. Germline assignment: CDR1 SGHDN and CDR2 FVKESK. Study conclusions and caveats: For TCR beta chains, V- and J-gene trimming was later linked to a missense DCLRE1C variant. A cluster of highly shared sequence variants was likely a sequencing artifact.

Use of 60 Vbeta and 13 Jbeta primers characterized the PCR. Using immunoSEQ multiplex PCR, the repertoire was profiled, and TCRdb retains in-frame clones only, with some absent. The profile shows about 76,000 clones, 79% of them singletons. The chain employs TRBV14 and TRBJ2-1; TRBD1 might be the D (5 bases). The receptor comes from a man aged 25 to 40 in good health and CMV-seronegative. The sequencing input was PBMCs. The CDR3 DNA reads TGTGCCAGCAGCCAAGACAGGGTGAGGCAGTTCTTC. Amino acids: CASSQDRVRQFF.